This passage covers 17 T cell receptor beta chains from one sample sequenced in a study of T cell repertoires in cytomegalovirus infection. These receptors' targets are unknown. TCRdb reprocessed the reads with MiXCR, giving one entry per CDR3 protein. Counted here are approximately 910,000 distinct CDR3 sequences, approximately 31% occurring once; the ten biggest clones make up under 15%. Sequences were derived from cultured CD8+ T cells from PBMCs, sampled from culture after CMV antigen stimulation. The receptors originated from a human donor in good health (CMV status not recorded). Some clones in this sample may be carry-over from other donors' samples.

V gene TRBV7-6 combines with J gene TRBJ1-5; D is uncertain. The ends were cut back, 4 bases at V and 3 bases at J, with 13 bases in the middle. This CDR3 contains 15 residues. The germline CDR1 and CDR2 sequences are SGHVS and FNYEAQ. The CDR3 region is CASSWRAGSNQPQHF. CDR3 sequence (DNA): TGTGCCAGCAGCTGGCGGGCAGGATCCAATCAGCCCCAGCATTTT.

The table lists this clonotype with a few counts. This chain joins TRBV27 and TRBJ2-1; D remains unclear. CDR3 size: 11 residues. The germline V gene has CDR1 MNHEY and CDR2 SMNVEV (reference sequence). The V gene lost 8 bases and the J gene lost 7 bases, with 9 bases spanning the gap. CDR3 sequence (DNA): TGTGCCAGCTTGGTCGGGAATGAGCAGTTCTTC. Protein: CASLVGNEQFF.

The chain couples TRBV6-2 or TRBV6-3 to TRBJ2-5, with TRBD2 matching 8 bases. The CDR3 sequence is 17 residues long. Germline loops: CDR1 MNHEY, CDR2 SVGEGT. V lost 4 bases and J lost 5; bases outside the gene matches: 15. The CDR3 region is CASSLPLPGAGAETQYF. For the CDR3, the DNA is TGTGCCAGCAGTTTACCTCTTCCGGGAGCGGGGGCGGAGACCCAGTACTTC.

Ten or more counts support this clonotype. This rearrangement joins TRBV7-8 to TRBJ2-3; D possibly corresponds to TRBD2 (7 bases). Germline CDR1 and CDR2: SGHVS and FQNEAQ. Trimming left V 0 bases short and J 5 bases short, with 21 bases between. This CDR3 contains 18 residues. The CDR3 DNA is TGTGCCAGCAGCTTAGCGGGATACGCGGGGGCTAGGGGAGATACGCAGTATTTT. Its translation is CASSLAGYAGARGDTQYF. Combining the CDR3 with reference TRBV7-8 and TRBJ2-3 gives the whole variable domain GAGVSQSPRYKVAKRGQDVALRCDPISGHVSLFWYQQALGQGPEFLTYFQNEAQLDKSGLPSDRFFAERPEGSVSTLKIQRTQQEDSAVYLCASSLAGYAGARGDTQYFGPGTRLTVL.

CDR3 bases: TGTGCCAGCAGTTACATTGGACTAGGTGTAAATGAGCAGTTCTTC. Its translation is CASSYIGLGVNEQFF. This chain joins TRBV6-8 and TRBJ2-1, with TRBD2 identical over 7 bases. Germline V gives CDR1 MNHGY, CDR2 SAAAGT. Trimming at V came to 2 bases and at J to 7 bases, leaving 8 bases not matched to a gene. This CDR3 is 15 amino acids long.

This clonotype showed up many times. The chain is built from TRBV5-4 and TRBJ2-6; D gene ambiguous. Germline CDR1 SGHNT, CDR2 YYREEE (reference sequence). V lost 3 bases to trimming and J lost 4 bases, with 8 bases between them. CDR3 length: 14 amino acids. The CDR3 spells CASSSTEGANVLTF. CDR3 DNA: TGTGCCAGCAGCTCGACGGAAGGGGCCAACGTCCTGACTTTC.

The V call is TRBV28, the J call TRBJ2-7; D is unresolved. The CDR3 runs to 14 residues. Per the germline V gene, CDR1 is MDHEN and CDR2 is SYDVKM. V lost 6 bases and J 0 bases, leaving 12 bases between the germline ends. The CDR3 sequence is CASSPHRSSYEQYV. CDR3 sequence (DNA): TGTGCCAGCAGCCCGCACCGGAGCTCCTACGAGCAGTACGTC.

Comments on this clonotype: This may stem from a read error, because a much larger clone lies one nucleotide away. This chain links TRBV12-3 or TRBV12-4 with TRBJ1-3; tentatively, D is TRBD1 (6 bases). V was pared by 6 bases and J by 3 bases, with 18 bases between. The CDR3 contains 16 residues. The CDR3 bases are TGTGCCAGCAGGATCATACGGGGGGCTCGTGGAAACACCATATATTTT. Residues: CASRIIRGARGNTIYF.

The sample holds many counts of this clonotype. The chain recombines TRBV7-8 with TRBJ2-1; 12 nucleotides match TRBD2. From germline, CDR1 is SGHVS and CDR2 FQNEAQ. The CDR3 contains 14 residues. The ends lost 6 bases at V and 7 bases at J; junction bases unmatched: 4. The CDR3 DNA sequence: TGTGCCAGCAGGCTAGCGGGGGGGCCGAATGAGCAGTTCTTC. It encodes CASRLAGGPNEQFF.

The chain is built from TRBV20-1 and TRBJ2-1; D not certain. Germline V lookup: CDR1 DFQATT, CDR2 SNEGSKA (reference sequence). This CDR3 comprises 14 residues. V lost 1 base and J lost 1, with 8 bases in between. CDR3 sequence (DNA): TGCAGTGCTAGAGGAACGAAGTCCTACAATGAGCAGTTCTTC. This translates into CSARGTKSYNEQFF.

The chain is built from TRBV6-5 and TRBJ2-3; D gene uncertain. V lost 7 bases and J lost 5, with 13 bases in between. The CDR3 is made up of 13 amino acids. The germline V gene encodes CDR1 MNHEY and CDR2 SVGAGI. CDR3 residues: CASIQSLGDTQYF. The CDR3 coding sequence is TGTGCCAGCATCCAGTCCCTTGGAGATACGCAGTATTTT.

On this clonotype itself: This may stem from a read error, because a much larger clone lies one nucleotide away. This rearrangement joins TRBV5-5 to TRBJ1-1, with no clear D. V was cut by 7 bases and J by 3 bases, with 4 bases left in between. The germline CDR1 and CDR2 sequences are SGHKS and YYEKEE (reference sequence). There are 10 residues in the CDR3. The CDR3 sequence is CASGHTEAFF. Here the CDR3 DNA reads TGTGCCAGCGGCCACACTGAAGCTTTCTTT. Complete variable domain (other parts from reference TRBV5-5 and TRBJ1-1): DAGVTQSPTHLIKTRGQQVTLRCSPISGHKSVSWYQQVLGQGPQFIFQYYEKEERGRGNFPDRFSARQFPNYSSELNVNALLLGDSALYLCASGHTEAFFGQGTRLTVV.

This clonotype occurred a few times. The CDR3, as DNA: TGTGCCAGCAGCCAAGATGGCAGGGCCCCGAACACCGGGGAGCTGTTTTTT. This translates into CASSQDGRAPNTGELFF. V is TRBV3-1 and J is TRBJ2-2; D may be TRBD1 (5 bases). The germline V and J ends were trimmed by 0 bases and 0 bases, with 11 bases remaining between them. CDR1 LGHDT and CDR2 YNNKEL come from the germline V gene (reference sequence). The CDR3 runs 17 residues.

This clonotype showed up just a few times. The rearrangement links TRBV7-6 to TRBJ1-4; the match to TRBD1 covers 10 bases. Trimming took 5 bases from V and 8 from J; bases not matched to a gene: 8. The CDR3 sequence is 15 residues long. Germline-derived CDR1 and CDR2 are SGHVS and FNYEAQ. CDR3 sequence: CASSPWTGGREKLFF. The CDR3 bases are TGTGCCAGCAGCCCTTGGACAGGGGGAAGGGAAAAACTGTTTTTT.

The sample holds many counts of this clonotype. The J gene is TRBJ2-1, the V gene TRBV7-3; D is possibly TRBD1 (5 bases). Trimming pared 1 base from V and 3 bases from J, leaving 16 bases between. CDR1 is SGHTA and CDR2 is FQGTGA in the germline V gene. The CDR3 totals 17 residues. CDR3 DNA sequence: TGTGCCAGCAGCTTAAAAGGTGCCGGACACCTCTACAATGAGCAGTTCTTC. Amino acids: CASSLKGAGHLYNEQFF.

A few counts support this clonotype. The gene calls are TRBV19 and TRBJ1-1; D is unresolved. There are 13 residues in the CDR3. Looked up from germline, CDR1 is LNHDA and CDR2 is SQIVND (reference sequence). V was shortened by 7 bases and J by 2 bases, with 11 bases between the two germline ends. DNA of the CDR3: TGTGCCAGTAAGTACTTTGGCAACACTGAAGCTTTCTTT. This codes for CASKYFGNTEAFF.

Only a few counts were recorded for this clonotype. J is TRBJ1-1 and V is TRBV6-6, with 9 bases identical to TRBD1. This CDR3 has 16 amino acids. The V segment lost 1 base and the J segment 6 bases; nucleotides outside the gene matches: 9. Germline V gene lookup returns CDR1 MNHNY and CDR2 SVGAGI (reference sequence). Here the CDR3 reads CASSYLIRDRAPEAFF. The CDR3 DNA follows: TGTGCCAGCAGTTACTTAATCCGGGACAGGGCCCCTGAAGCTTTCTTT.